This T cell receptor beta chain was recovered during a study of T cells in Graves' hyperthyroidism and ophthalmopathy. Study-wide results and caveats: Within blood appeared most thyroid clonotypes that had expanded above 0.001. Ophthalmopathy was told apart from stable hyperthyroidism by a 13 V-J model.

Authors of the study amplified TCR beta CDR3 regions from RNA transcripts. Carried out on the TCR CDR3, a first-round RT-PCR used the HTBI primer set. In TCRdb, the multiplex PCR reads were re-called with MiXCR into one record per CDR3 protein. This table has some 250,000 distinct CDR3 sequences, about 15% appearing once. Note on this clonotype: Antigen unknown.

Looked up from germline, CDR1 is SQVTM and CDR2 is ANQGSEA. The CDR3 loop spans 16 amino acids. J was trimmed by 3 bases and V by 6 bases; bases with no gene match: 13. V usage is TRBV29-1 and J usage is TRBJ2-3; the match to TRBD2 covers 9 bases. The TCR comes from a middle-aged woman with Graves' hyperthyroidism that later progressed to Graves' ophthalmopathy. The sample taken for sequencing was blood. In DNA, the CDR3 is TGCAGCGTAGCCTCTTACCTAGCGGGAAGGACAGATACGCAGTATTTT. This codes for CSVASYLAGRTDTQYF.